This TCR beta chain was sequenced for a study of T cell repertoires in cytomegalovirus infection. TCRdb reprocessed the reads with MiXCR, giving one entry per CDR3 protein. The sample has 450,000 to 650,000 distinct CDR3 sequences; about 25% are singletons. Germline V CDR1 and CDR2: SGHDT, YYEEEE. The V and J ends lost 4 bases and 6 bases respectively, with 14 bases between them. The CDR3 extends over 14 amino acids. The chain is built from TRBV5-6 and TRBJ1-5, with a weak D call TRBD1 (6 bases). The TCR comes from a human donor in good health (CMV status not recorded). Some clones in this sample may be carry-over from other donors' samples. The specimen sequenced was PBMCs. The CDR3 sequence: CASSSWGGSQPQHF. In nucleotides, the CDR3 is TGTGCCAGCAGCAGCTGGGGGGGCAGTCAGCCCCAGCATTTT.